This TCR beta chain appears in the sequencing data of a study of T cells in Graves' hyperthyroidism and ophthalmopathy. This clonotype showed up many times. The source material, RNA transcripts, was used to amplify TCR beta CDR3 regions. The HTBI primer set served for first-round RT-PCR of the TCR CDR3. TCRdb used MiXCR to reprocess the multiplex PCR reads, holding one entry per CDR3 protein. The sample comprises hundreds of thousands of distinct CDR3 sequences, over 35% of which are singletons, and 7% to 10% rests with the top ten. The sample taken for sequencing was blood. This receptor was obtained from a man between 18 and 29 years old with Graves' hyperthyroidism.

The CDR3, as DNA: TGTGCCAGGACTAGTCCGGGTGGGGAGCTGTTTTTT. Amino acid sequence: CARTSPGGELFF. This sequence joins TRBV2 and TRBJ2-2, with a tentative D call TRBD2 (6 bases). From germline, CDR1 is SNHLY and CDR2 FYNNEI. The V end was cut by 9 bases, the J end by 8 bases, with 13 bases between. The CDR3 has 12 amino acids.